These 26 T cell receptor beta chains originate from one sample sequenced in a study of cytomegalovirus exposure and HLA in healthy donors. 13 Jbeta primers and 60 Vbeta primers were used for the PCR. Assay: immunoSEQ multiplex PCR; the TCRdb copy retains only in-frame clones and omits some. The sample yields fewer than 200,000 clones, less than 85% seen once. Sequencing was done on a sample of PBMCs. Source of these receptors: a male donor in good health and CMV-seronegative.

The chain couples TRBV10-3 to TRBJ2-1; 9 bases are a match to TRBD1. Germline CDR1 and CDR2: ENHRY and SYGVKD. This CDR3 region has 13 residues. V lost 10 bases to trimming and J lost 7 bases; unmatched junction nucleotides: 8. The CDR3 sequence: CATGGQGANEQFF. CDR3 nucleotides: TGTGCCACCGGGGGACAGGGCGCGAATGAGCAGTTCTTC.

The CDR3 bases are TGTGCCAGCAGCTCTAGCGGGGGGACAGATACGCAGTATTTT. Amino acids: CASSSSGGTDTQYF. The J gene is TRBJ2-3, the V gene TRBV7-9; 11 bases match TRBD2. V lost 4 bases and J lost 3; bases outside the gene matches: 0. The CDR3 runs to 14 residues. Germline V lookup: CDR1 SEHNR, CDR2 FQNEAQ (reference sequence).

The J gene is TRBJ1-5, the V gene TRBV9; possibly TRBD1 for D (5 bases). The germline V gene encodes CDR1 SGDLS and CDR2 YYNGEE. V gave up 2 bases and J gave up 3 bases, with 9 bases separating them. The CDR3 is 14 amino acids. The CDR3 here is CASSVSGDNQPQHF. For the CDR3, the DNA is TGTGCCAGCAGCGTTTCGGGGGACAATCAGCCCCAGCATTTT. The entire variable domain, with the rest obtained from reference TRBV9 and TRBJ1-5, is as follows: DSGVTQTPKHLITATGQRVTLRCSPRSGDLSVYWYQQSLDQGLQFLIQYYNGEERAKGNILERFSAQQFPDLHSELNLSSLELGDSALYFCASSVSGDNQPQHFGDGTRLSIL.

A few counts support this clone. One end of the junction does not line up with germline, which may come from a read error. The chain has TRBV28 and TRBJ2-6; D is possibly TRBD1 (5 bases). Germline-derived CDR1 and CDR2 are MDHEN and SYDVKM. The CDR3 loop spans 15 amino acids. The CDR3, as DNA: TGTGCCAGCAGTCCCACCTCCTCTGGGGCCAACGCCCTGACTTTC. Amino acid sequence: CASSPTSSGANALTF.

The rearrangement uses TRBV29-1 and TRBJ2-1; tentative D call: TRBD1 (6 bases). The CDR3 is 12 residues long. CDR1 is SQVTM, CDR2 ANQGSEA, per germline. Trimming removed 2 bases at V and 9 bases at J, with 11 bases between. The CDR3: CSVETGYGEQFF. Written as DNA, the CDR3 is TGCAGCGTTGAAACAGGGTATGGTGAGCAGTTCTTC.

The rearrangement uses TRBV2 and TRBJ2-1; 8 bases are a match to TRBD2. The CDR3 extends over 15 amino acids. J gave up 4 bases and V 4 bases, and 6 bases lay outside the gene matches. In germline, CDR1 is SNHLY, CDR2 FYNNEI. This chain's CDR3 is CASSGGAGEYNEQFF. CDR3 coding DNA: TGTGCCAGCAGTGGGGGAGCGGGAGAATACAATGAGCAGTTCTTC.

The gene calls are TRBV2 and TRBJ2-7, with TRBD1 identical over 8 bases. Germline loops: CDR1 SNHLY, CDR2 FYNNEI. The length of the CDR3 is 15 residues. The ends lost 0 bases at V and 11 bases at J; junction bases unmatched: 12. Here the CDR3 DNA reads TGTGCCAGCAGTGAAGCGAGGGCAGGGGGCGGACCTGAGTACTTC. Translation gives CASSEARAGGGPEYF.

This clone was detected only a few times. The chain employs TRBV6-1 and TRBJ2-7, with 7 bases matching TRBD1. This CDR3 has 15 amino acids. Germline values: CDR1 MNHNS, CDR2 SASEGT. The ends lost 1 base at V and 13 bases at J; junction bases unmatched: 16. The CDR3 here is CASSEGGQGQKRPYF. CDR3 DNA: TGTGCCAGCAGTGAAGGTGGGCAGGGACAGAAAAGACCCTACTTC.

This clone showed up just a few times. This sequence joins TRBV7-8 and TRBJ2-3; D gene ambiguous. This CDR3 contains 15 residues. Trimming took off 5 bases at V and 2 bases at J, with 14 bases between the two ends. Looked up from germline, CDR1 is SGHVS and CDR2 is FQNEAQ. In DNA form, the CDR3 reads TGTGCCAGCAGCCCCGAGACGGAGTACACAGATACGCAGTATTTT. Protein sequence: CASSPETEYTDTQYF.

The chain recombines TRBV7-9 with TRBJ2-7, with D possibly TRBD2 on 6 matching bases. This CDR3 comprises 14 residues. CDR1 SEHNR and CDR2 FQNEAQ come from the germline V gene (reference sequence). The V end lost 0 bases, the J end lost 1 base, and 7 bases lay between the germline ends. DNA for the CDR3: TGTGCCAGCAGCTTAGCGGGAGGTTCCTACGAGCAGTACTTC. This encodes CASSLAGGSYEQYF.

This chain connects TRBV19 to TRBJ1-5; 7 nucleotides align to TRBD1. The CDR3 has 17 residues. The J segment lost 3 bases and the V segment lost 5 bases, leaving 13 bases of the junction unmatched. Germline loops: CDR1 LNHDA, CDR2 SQIVND (reference sequence). In nucleotides, the CDR3 is TGTGCCAGTAGTTTCGGACAGGCTCAGGGTCCCAATCAGCCCCAGCATTTT. It yields the protein CASSFGQAQGPNQPQHF.

The chain links TRBV18 to TRBJ2-4; D remains ambiguous. Trimming stripped 6 bases from V and 0 bases from J, with 12 bases between. Germline CDR1 reads KGHSH; CDR2 reads LQKENI. The CDR3 is made up of 15 amino acids. The CDR3 loop is CASSYEELAKNIQYF. The CDR3 nucleotides are TGTGCCAGCTCGTATGAGGAGCTAGCCAAAAACATTCAGTACTTC.

The chain is built from TRBV7-2 and TRBJ2-7; D perhaps matches TRBD1 (5 bases). The CDR3 length is 13 residues. With 4 bases removed from V and 3 bases from J, the gap between germline ends came to 10 bases. Germline V gene sequence: CDR1 SGHTA, CDR2 FQGNSA. Here the CDR3 DNA reads TGTGCCAGCAGCTCCGACAGACACTACGAGCAGTACTTC. Translation: CASSSDRHYEQYF.

The chain couples TRBV6-5 to TRBJ1-6, with TRBD1 matching 9 bases. J gave up 7 bases and V 4 bases, and 5 bases lay outside the gene matches. Germline loops: CDR1 MNHEY, CDR2 SVGAGI. CDR3 length: 15 amino acids. The CDR3 DNA follows: TGTGCCAGCAGTTCCGGAACAGGGGGCAATTCACCCCTCCACTTT. It yields the protein CASSSGTGGNSPLHF.

This clone was seen more than once but under ten times. This chain connects TRBV19 to TRBJ2-7; D is perhaps TRBD1 (6 bases). The CDR3 is 18 residues long. CDR1 is LNHDA, CDR2 SQIVND, per germline (reference sequence). V was trimmed by 5 bases and J by 2 bases, leaving 25 bases between them. The CDR3 DNA follows: TGTGCCAGTAGTCCACTCCCCAAGATTCCAGGGGCCCCCTACGAGCAGTACTTC. This encodes CASSPLPKIPGAPYEQYF.

The chain employs TRBV19 and TRBJ2-3; 8 positions match TRBD2. The CDR3 has 13 amino acids. Trimming at V came to 7 bases and at J to 4 bases, leaving 4 bases not matched to a gene. CDR1 is LNHDA and CDR2 is SQIVND in the germline V gene (reference sequence). The CDR3 loop is CASNPSGSDTQYF. The CDR3 nucleotides are TGTGCCAGTAATCCTAGCGGGTCAGATACGCAGTATTTT.

V usage is TRBV28 and J usage is TRBJ2-1; 10 positions match TRBD2. Germline V lookup: CDR1 MDHEN, CDR2 SYDVKM. The CDR3 has 15 residues. After removal of 9 bases from V and 3 bases from J, the junction contained 8 bases not matched to a gene. CDR3 DNA sequence: TGTGCCAGACACGGCCTAGCGGGAGTCTACAATGAGCAGTTCTTC. Translation: CARHGLAGVYNEQFF.

The chain joins TRBV28 to TRBJ1-4, with TRBD1 as a possible D gene (6 bases). Trimming stripped 7 bases from V and 5 bases from J, with 17 bases between. CDR1 is MDHEN and CDR2 is SYDVKM in the germline V gene. The CDR3 is 15 amino acids. The CDR3 loop reads CASNLMDSRNEKLFF. In DNA, the CDR3 is TGTGCCAGCAACCTTATGGACAGCAGAAATGAAAAACTGTTTTTT.

The V call is TRBV15, the J call TRBJ2-7; 11 nucleotides align to TRBD2. V shed 3 bases, J shed 8 bases, and the junction held 9 bases outside the gene matches. The CDR3 has 15 amino acids. The germline V gene encodes CDR1 LNHNV and CDR2 YYDKDF (reference sequence). The CDR3 here is CATSSAGLAVKKQYF. CDR3 in DNA: TGTGCCACCAGCAGTGCGGGACTAGCGGTTAAAAAGCAGTACTTC.

A note on this clone: The junction departs from germline at one end; a sequencing error may be responsible. The V call is TRBV7-9, the J call TRBJ1-1; D is perhaps TRBD1 (6 bases). CDR3 size: 13 residues. The germline CDR1 and CDR2 sequences are SEHNR and FQNEAQ (reference sequence). In nucleotides, the CDR3 is TGTTCCAGCAGCTTAGAGGGGGAAGGGGGAGCTTTCTTT. It encodes CSSSLEGEGGAFF. Together with reference TRBV7-9 and TRBJ1-1, the CDR3 gives the full variable domain: DTGVSQNPRHKITKRGQNVTFRCDPISEHNRLYWYRQTLGQGPEFLTYFQNEAQLEKSRLLSDRFSAERPKGSFSTLEIQRTEQGDSAMYLCSSSLEGEGGAFFGQGTRLTVV.

The gene calls are TRBV28 and TRBJ2-5; no firm D call. The CDR3 spans 13 residues. Germline CDR1 and CDR2: MDHEN and SYDVKM. V shed 4 bases and J shed 2 bases, with 8 bases lying between them. The CDR3 sequence is CASSYYKQETQYF. CDR3 nucleotides: TGTGCCAGCAGTTATTACAAGCAAGAGACCCAGTACTTC.

The rearrangement links TRBV5-1 to TRBJ2-7; D is unclear. The CDR3 extends over 14 amino acids. Trimming removed 4 bases from V and 3 bases from J, with 14 bases in between. Per germline, CDR1 SGHRS and CDR2 YFSETQ. The CDR3 nucleotides read TGCGCCAGCAGCCGGGTTAGCCGAGTCTACGAGCAGTACTTC. It codes for CASSRVSRVYEQYF. Full variable domain (remainder filled in from reference TRBV5-1 and TRBJ2-7): KAGVTQTPRYLIKTRGQQVTLSCSPISGHRSVSWYQQTPGQGLQFLFEYFSETQRNKGNFPGRFSGRQFSNSRSEMNVSTLELGDSALYLCASSRVSRVYEQYFGPGTRLTVT.

J is TRBJ2-1 and V is TRBV5-1; 11 nucleotides match TRBD2. V lost 4 bases and J lost 6; bases outside the gene matches: 6. The CDR3 sequence is 15 residues long. Germline CDR1 reads SGHRS; CDR2 reads YFSETQ. The CDR3 reads CASSVKLAGVNEQFF. CDR3 coding DNA: TGCGCCAGCAGCGTCAAACTAGCGGGGGTCAATGAGCAGTTCTTC.

This clone came up once. This chain joins TRBV2 and TRBJ2-5; TRBD1 might be the D (5 bases). The CDR3 runs 12 residues. V gave up 2 bases and J gave up 11 bases, with 12 bases separating them. CDR1 is SNHLY and CDR2 is FYNNEI in the germline V gene. In DNA, the CDR3 is TGTGCCAGCAGTGAATTCCCCAAGGGGCAGTACTTC. It is translated as CASSEFPKGQYF.

This chain joins TRBV19 and TRBJ2-3; 8 bases fit TRBD1. Germline V CDR1 and CDR2: LNHDA, SQIVND (reference sequence). V lost 6 bases to trimming and J lost 4 bases; unmatched junction nucleotides: 12. The CDR3 sequence is 16 residues long. The CDR3 DNA reads as TGTGCCAGTAGCGTGGAGGGGGACAGGTACCCAGATACGCAGTATTTT. Translating it yields CASSVEGDRYPDTQYF. Complete variable domain (other parts from reference TRBV19 and TRBJ2-3): DGGITQSPKYLFRKEGQNVTLSCEQNLNHDAMYWYRQDPGQGLRLIYYSQIVNDFQKGDIAEGYSVSREKKESFPLTVTSAQKNPTAFYLCASSVEGDRYPDTQYFGPGTRLTVL.

V and J are TRBV5-1 and TRBJ2-6; a possible D gene is TRBD1 (6 bases). CDR1 and CDR2 from the germline V gene are SGHRS and YFSETQ. The CDR3 is 16 amino acids. Trimming shortened V by 6 bases and J by 1 base, and 14 bases separated the two germline ends. Here the CDR3 reads CASKDQGWSGANVLTF. The CDR3 nucleotides read TGCGCCAGCAAGGACCAGGGGTGGTCTGGGGCCAACGTCCTGACTTTC.